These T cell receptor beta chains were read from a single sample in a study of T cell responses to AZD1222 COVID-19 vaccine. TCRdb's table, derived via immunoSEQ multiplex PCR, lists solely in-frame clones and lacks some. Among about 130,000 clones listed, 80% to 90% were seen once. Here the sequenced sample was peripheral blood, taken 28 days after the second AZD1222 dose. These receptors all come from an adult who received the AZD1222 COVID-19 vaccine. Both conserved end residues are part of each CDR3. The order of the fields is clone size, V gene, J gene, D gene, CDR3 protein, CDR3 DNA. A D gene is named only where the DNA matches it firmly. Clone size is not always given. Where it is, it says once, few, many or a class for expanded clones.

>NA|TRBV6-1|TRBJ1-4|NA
CASSEVATEKLFF
TGTGCCAGCAGTGAGGTGGCCACTGAAAAACTGTTTTTT
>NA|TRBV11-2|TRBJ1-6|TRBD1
CASSPNRGDSPLHF
TGTGCCAGCAGCCCAAACAGGGGAGACTCACCCCTCCACTTT
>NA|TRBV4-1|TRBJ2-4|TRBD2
CASSPWVGLAGGTKNIQYF
TGCGCCAGCAGCCCGTGGGTCGGACTAGCGGGGGGAACCAAAAACATTCAGTACTTC
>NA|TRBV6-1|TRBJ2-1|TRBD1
CASSENRGGYNEQFF
TGTGCCAGCAGTGAAAACAGGGGCGGCTACAATGAGCAGTTCTTC
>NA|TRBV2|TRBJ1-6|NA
CASRRTGNYNSPLHF
TGTGCCAGCAGAAGAACAGGGAACTATAATTCACCCCTCCACTTT
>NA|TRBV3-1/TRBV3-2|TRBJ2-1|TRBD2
CASSRLSGRAYNEQFF
TGTGCCAGCAGCCGACTCAGCGGGAGGGCCTACAATGAGCAGTTCTTC
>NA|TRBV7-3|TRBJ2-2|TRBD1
CASSPPGQLTGELFF
TGTGCCAGCAGCCCACCGGGACAGCTCACCGGGGAGCTGTTTTTT
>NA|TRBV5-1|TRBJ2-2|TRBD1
CASSVQGSGELFF
TGCGCCAGCAGCGTACAGGGGTCCGGGGAGCTGTTTTTT
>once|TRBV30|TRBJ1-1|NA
CAWSPQLNTEAFF
TGTGCCTGGAGTCCTCAGCTTAACACTGAAGCTTTCTTT
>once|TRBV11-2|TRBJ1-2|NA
CASSLDTAAANYGYTF
TGTGCCAGCAGCTTAGATACGGCAGCTGCTAACTATGGCTACACCTTC